The rows below give T cell receptor beta chains drawn from one sample of a study of OX40 agonist ivuxolimab in advanced cancers. Generated by immunoSEQ multiplex PCR, the TCRdb table keeps only in-frame clones and is missing some. Found here are some 10,000 clones, roughly 69% of them singletons; the top ten hold roughly 46%. The sample consisted of CD4+ or CD8+ T cells sorted from blood, taken in a trial of the OX40 agonist ivuxolimab. These receptors were taken from an adult with an advanced solid tumor such as melanoma, head and neck, liver or kidney cancer. CDR3s include the opening cysteine and the closing phenylalanine or tryptophan. A D gene is named only where the DNA matches it firmly.

j_call d_call cdr3_length v_call cdr3_aa
TRBJ2-1 . 14 TRBV10-1 CASSELRLGAEQFF
TRBJ2-1 TRBD1 18 TRBV27 CASSQDRGQGSPYNEQFF
TRBJ2-1 . 17 TRBV5-1 CASSLAVAVSSYNEQFF
TRBJ1-2 TRBD1 14 TRBV4-2 CASSPGTGSYGYTF
TRBJ1-1 . 11 TRBV28 CASSPPGQAFF
TRBJ2-3 TRBD2 13 TRBV6-4 CASGLAGTDTQYF
TRBJ2-1 TRBD2 18 TRBV4-1 CASSQEGSGAGPYNEQFF
TRBJ2-7 TRBD1 14 TRBV19 CASSARQGPNEQYF
TRBJ2-2 TRBD2 15 TRBV7-9 CASSPRTSGTGELFF
TRBJ2-7 . 14 TRBV30 CAWSNPSQAYEQYF
TRBJ1-1 . 14 TRBV7-9 CASSASGFGTEAFF
TRBJ1-1 TRBD1 15 TRBV27 CASSPGTGMNTEAFF
TRBJ1-5 . 14 TRBV7-6 CASSRDTLGQPQHF
TRBJ2-2 . 13 TRBV29-1 CSVGFVNTGELFF
TRBJ1-1 . 14 TRBV7-6 CASSLAGGGTEAFF
TRBJ1-1 TRBD1 15 TRBV7-8 CASSPRGRDRLLAFF
TRBJ2-1 . 15 TRBV19 CASALTSYSYNEQFF
TRBJ1-2 . 11 TRBV7-9 CASSLYPGYTF
TRBJ2-3 TRBD2 15 TRBV4-1 CASRLAGVEPDTQYF
TRBJ1-4 . 15 TRBV28 CASRGAPGSNEKLFF
TRBJ2-7 . 14 TRBV5-1 CASSLAGPSGEQYF
TRBJ1-5 . 13 TRBV2 CAALSGWNQPQHF
TRBJ2-7 . 16 TRBV27 CASSYLGTERLYEQYF
TRBJ2-2 . 14 TRBV6-5 CASSLGPGTGELFF
TRBJ2-1 TRBD1 16 TRBV7-9 CASSPTTGGAHNEQFF
TRBJ1-1 TRBD1 15 TRBV11-2 CASSLTGGLNTEAFF
TRBJ1-5 . 15 TRBV6-9 CASSEGRTDNQPQHF